Described below is a single T cell receptor beta chain sequence and its context. This clonotype was counted only a few times. It lacks a known antigen. No qualities accompany the bases; no much larger clone lies one base away. This sample is drawn from a study of early T cells in non-severe SARS-CoV-2 infection (dated by TCRdb to the early 2020s). In terms of the full investigation: Because TCR sequencing relied on bulk RNA taken from unsorted whole blood, pairing of alpha and beta chains was not possible.

The paper as a whole reports these results and caveats: VDJdb matching was skewed toward anti-spike CD8 responses and likely underestimated virus-specific expansions by missing private and CD4 specificities.

This was a case-control study nested in a cohort of healthcare workers in London, UK, who had nasopharyngeal swab PCR tests and blood samples taken every week. Healthcare workers were recruited during the week of the UK lockdown, between 23 and 31 March 2020, and followed weekly for up to about 15 weeks. From the cysteine through the phenylalanine, the CDR3 covers 13 amino acids. Only CDR3 DNA is held: 39 bases, read in frame from base 1. CDR1 DFQATT and CDR2 SNEGSKA are derived from the germline V gene (reference sequence). V is cut back by 4 bases and J by 7 bases, with 6 bases in the junction unmatched. The library was made by 5' RACE. The sample was run on a NextSeq 500. The TCR library protocol attached unique molecular identifiers to individual cDNA molecules to correct for sequencing error and PCR bias. Sequencing covered both TCR alpha and beta chains, and within each sample the abundances of alpha and beta sequences were tightly co-correlated. The authors' analysis ran thus. Decombinator V4 was used to annotate the V gene, J gene and CDR3 of the TCR sequences. Expanded TCRs were defined as changing significantly between any two time points under a Poisson model with p below 0.0001. TCR abundances were normalised to the total number of TCRs sequenced per sample and were expressed as counts per million. TRAV1-2 paired with TRAJ12, TRAJ20 or TRAJ33 defined MAIT TCRs, while TRAV10 paired with TRAJ18 defined iNKT TCRs. VDJdb, accessed on 1 November 2021, was searched for TCRs annotated for CMV, EBV and SARS-CoV-2, and TCRs annotated for more than one antigen were excluded. Through fastp at Q25 and MiXCR, TCRdb rebuilt clones from the public reads, retaining in-frame beta chains. Every entry covers one CDR3 protein and lists the most common genes and DNA from its rows. The V and J calls reflect TCRdb's pipeline rather than the authors' work. This sample holds 55,000 to 80,000 distinct CDR3 sequences; 7% to 9.5% were observed only once. The ten most abundant clones make up roughly an eighth of the sample.

The chain is encoded by TRBV20-1 joined to TRBJ2-1; 8 bases in the middle match TRBD2. This TCR was recovered from an adult who was a healthcare worker with PCR-confirmed SARS-CoV-2 infection or an uninfected control (not recorded which). The sample was whole blood, taken at baseline. DNA sequence: TGCAGTGCTACGCCGGGACTAGGGAATGAGCAGTTCTTC. Translated, it gives CSATPGLGNEQFF.